These 27 T cell receptor beta chains share one sample of origin, sequenced in a study of blood T cell repertoires in COVID-19 (dated by TCRdb to about 2020). Library preparation used the immunoSEQ multiplex PCR assay. TCRdb retrieved this table from immuneACCESS and kept in-frame rearrangements only. Not all clones are present; in checked studies, unresolved V genes account for under half, and no reason is known for the remainder. The sample has some 510,000 clones on record, 70% to 90% of them singletons. The ten largest clonotypes hold approximately 2% of the sample. Source material: PBMCs or T cells enriched from blood (not recorded which). The receptor source for this set is a woman aged 40 to 50 who had recovered from COVID-19.

The V and J genes are TRBV27 and TRBJ1-1; TRBD1 might be the D (5 bases). This CDR3 region has 17 residues. From germline, CDR1 is MNHEY and CDR2 SMNVEV (reference sequence). V was trimmed by 4 bases and J by 1 base, leaving 19 bases between them. CDR3: CASSSPPPGGRNTEAFF. In nucleotides, the CDR3 is TGTGCCAGCAGTTCACCCCCGCCGGGGGGAAGGAACACTGAAGCTTTCTTT.

The chain recombines TRBV18 with TRBJ2-3, with TRBD2 as a possible D gene (5 bases). V was trimmed by 4 bases and J by 4 bases, leaving 21 bases between them. CDR3 size: 17 residues. The germline V gene encodes CDR1 KGHSH and CDR2 LQKENI. The CDR3 region is CASSQTATSVPADTQYF. The CDR3 DNA is TGTGCCAGCTCACAAACGGCTACTAGTGTTCCAGCAGATACGCAGTATTTT.

Here the CDR3 reads CASSGQTGGLTQTNEKLFF. The CDR3 DNA follows: TGTGCCAGCAGCGGGCAGACAGGGGGCTTAACACAAACTAATGAAAAACTGTTTTTT. The chain combines TRBV11-3 with TRBJ1-4; 10 nucleotides match TRBD1. V lost 5 bases to trimming and J lost 1 base; unmatched junction nucleotides: 13. In germline, CDR1 is SGHNT, CDR2 YENEEA. This CDR3 is 19 amino acids long.

The chain is built from TRBV5-1 and TRBJ1-1; the match to TRBD1 covers 10 bases. This CDR3 has 15 residues. Germline assignment: CDR1 SGHRS and CDR2 YFSETQ. V shed 4 bases and J 6 bases; nucleotides not matched to a gene: 9. This chain's CDR3 is CASSPIDRGRAEAFF. The CDR3 DNA follows: TGCGCCAGCAGCCCTATAGACAGGGGGCGAGCTGAAGCTTTCTTT.

The CDR3 protein is CASSLAGSNPRGETQYF. The CDR3 DNA reads as TGTGCCAGCAGCTTAGCGGGGAGCAACCCCCGCGGGGAGACCCAGTACTTC. This chain connects TRBV7-2 to TRBJ2-5, with a weak D call TRBD2 (5 bases). V lost 0 bases to trimming and J lost 5 bases, with 19 bases between them. The CDR3 is made up of 17 amino acids. Germline values: CDR1 SGHTA, CDR2 FQGNSA.

This chain connects TRBV2 to TRBJ2-5, with D possibly TRBD1 on 5 matching bases. From germline, CDR1 is SNHLY and CDR2 FYNNEI. This CDR3 is 14 amino acids long. Deletions cut 0 bases from V and 5 bases from J, with 10 bases between. DNA for the CDR3: TGTGCCAGCAGTGAAGCACAGGACGGGGAGACCCAGTACTTC. This translates into CASSEAQDGETQYF. The full variable domain, in which reference TRBV2 and TRBJ2-5 provide the parts outside the CDR3, is EPEVTQTPSHQVTQMGQEVILRCVPISNHLYFYWYRQILGQKVEFLVSFYNNEISEKSEIFDDQFSVERPDGSNFTLKIRSTKLEDSAMYFCASSEAQDGETQYFGPGTRLLVL.

The sample holds one count of this clone. The V gene is TRBV15, the J gene TRBJ1-5, with TRBD1 identical over 8 bases. CDR1 is LNHNV, CDR2 YYDKDF, per germline (reference sequence). The trim removed 6 bases at V and 1 base at J, leaving 14 bases unmatched. The CDR3 is 18 amino acids. The CDR3 loop is CATRMRQGHVGSNQPQHF. CDR3 DNA: TGTGCCACCAGGATGCGACAGGGGCACGTGGGGAGCAATCAGCCCCAGCATTTT. The full variable domain, in which reference TRBV15 and TRBJ1-5 provide the parts outside the CDR3, is DAMVIQNPRYQVTQFGKPVTLSCSQTLNHNVMYWYQQKSSQAPKLLFHYYDKDFNNEADTPDNFQSRRPNTSFCFLDIRSPGLGDTAMYLCATRMRQGHVGSNQPQHFGDGTRLSIL.

The V gene is TRBV19, the J gene TRBJ1-3, with 7 nucleotides matching TRBD1. V dropped 5 bases and J dropped 2; count of bases not matched to a gene: 6. The CDR3 has 15 residues. CDR1 is LNHDA, CDR2 SQIVND, per germline (reference sequence). The CDR3 coding sequence is TGTGCCAGTAGTCCCACGGGACAGACTGGAAACACCATATATTTT. It specifies CASSPTGQTGNTIYF.

The chain couples TRBV5-6 to TRBJ2-1; D is perhaps TRBD1 (5 bases). Between the trimmed V and J ends, which lost 1 base and 2 bases, there was a span of 10 bases. The CDR3 runs to 15 residues. From germline, CDR1 is SGHDT and CDR2 YYEEEE. This chain's CDR3 is CASSLSGKPYNEQFF. The CDR3, as DNA: TGTGCCAGCAGCTTGTCAGGGAAACCCTACAATGAGCAGTTCTTC.

This chain connects TRBV6-2 or TRBV6-3 to TRBJ2-3; possible D gene TRBD1, 6 bases. The germline V and J ends were trimmed by 5 bases and 6 bases, with 9 bases remaining between them. The germline CDR1 and CDR2 sequences are MNHEY and SVGEGT. This CDR3 spans 12 amino acids. CDR3 sequence reads: CASSIGQDTQYF. DNA of the CDR3: TGTGCCAGCAGTATAGGACAGGATACGCAGTATTTT.

DNA for the CDR3: TGTGCCAGCAGTTTATACGGGACAAACTACGAGCAGTACTTC. Amino acid sequence: CASSLYGTNYEQYF. J is TRBJ2-7 and V is TRBV27; a weak D match, TRBD1 (6 bases). Germline-derived CDR1 and CDR2 are MNHEY and SMNVEV (reference sequence). The CDR3 length is 14 residues. V lost 1 base, J lost 3 bases, and 10 bases lay in between.

This chain joins TRBV30 and TRBJ2-7, with 7 bases lining up with TRBD1. Germline V lookup: CDR1 GTSNPN, CDR2 SVGIG (reference sequence). The CDR3 loop spans 14 amino acids. V gave up 5 bases and J gave up 3 bases; unmatched junction bases: 10. CDR3 coding DNA: TGTGCCTGGGAGACAGGGATGGGTAACTACGAGCAGTACTTC. Its translation: CAWETGMGNYEQYF.

This clone was seen only once. This chain links TRBV6-5 with TRBJ2-1; 8 nucleotides agree with TRBD2. CDR1 is MNHEY, CDR2 SVGAGI, per germline. The junction had 4 bases not matched to a gene; V was cut back by 3 bases and J by 3 bases. The CDR3 is 15 amino acids. The CDR3 spells CASSYGTSDYNEQFF. CDR3 nucleotide sequence: TGTGCCAGCAGTTATGGGACTAGTGACTACAATGAGCAGTTCTTC.

The rearrangement links TRBV27 to TRBJ2-2, with D perhaps matching TRBD2 (6 bases). CDR1 MNHEY and CDR2 SMNVEV come from the germline V gene (reference sequence). The CDR3 sequence is 14 residues long. The germline V and J ends were trimmed by 9 bases and 1 base, with 12 bases remaining between them. CDR3 sequence (DNA): TGTGCCAGTGCCGAGACTAGGAACACCGGGGAGCTGTTTTTT. It translates to CASAETRNTGELFF.

In this sample, this clone turned up once. The chain has TRBV28 and TRBJ2-1, with TRBD2 matching over 11 bases. V shed 5 bases, J shed 4 bases, and the junction held 4 bases outside the gene matches. This CDR3 region has 15 residues. Germline-derived CDR1 and CDR2 are MDHEN and SYDVKM. CDR3 protein: CASSLGLAGYNEQFF. The DNA for the CDR3 is TGTGCCAGCAGTCTCGGACTAGCGGGTTACAATGAGCAGTTCTTC. Full variable domain (rest looked up from reference TRBV28 and TRBJ2-1): DVKVTQSSRYLVKRTGEKVFLECVQDMDHENMFWYRQDPGLGLRLIYFSYDVKMKEKGDIPEGYSVSREKKERFSLILESASTNQTSMYLCASSLGLAGYNEQFFGPGTRLTVL.

This chain uses TRBV4-3 with TRBJ2-7; D is possibly TRBD1 (5 bases). The CDR3 sequence is 15 residues long. Germline values: CDR1 LGHNA, CDR2 YSLEER. V gave up 0 bases and J gave up 2 bases, with 11 bases separating them. The CDR3 region has the DNA TGCGCCAGCAGCCAAGATGTACAGGCGGCCTACGAGCAGTACTTC. It encodes CASSQDVQAAYEQYF.

This clone was seen just once. This chain joins TRBV4-1 and TRBJ1-3; 10 bases are shared with TRBD1. This CDR3 has 16 residues. V lost 4 bases, J lost 1 base, and 4 bases stayed unmatched. CDR1 MGHRA and CDR2 YSYEKL come from the germline V gene. The chain's CDR3 is CASSLGQGESGNTIYF. Written as DNA, the CDR3 is TGCGCCAGCAGCCTTGGACAGGGGGAATCTGGAAACACCATATATTTT.

The chain joins TRBV15 to TRBJ2-7; TRBD2 agrees at 11 bases. The CDR3 is 12 residues long. Germline values: CDR1 LNHNV, CDR2 YYDKDF (reference sequence). This CDR3 reads CATSVPGLAVEV. The CDR3 DNA reads as TGTGCCACCAGCGTTCCGGGACTAGCGGTTGAGGTC.

The gene calls are TRBV3-1 (or the pseudogene TRBV3-2) and TRBJ1-6; D not certain. V lost 0 bases and J lost 13, with 16 bases in between. The CDR3 contains 15 residues. Germline V CDR1 and CDR2: LGHDT, YNNKEL (reference sequence). In nucleotides, the CDR3 is TGTGCCAGCAGCCAAGAAGGAGGCCGAATTCGGCCCCTCCACTTT. Translation: CASSQEGGRIRPLHF.

The chain uses TRBV19 and TRBJ2-1; tentatively, D is TRBD1 (6 bases). This CDR3 spans 14 amino acids. V dropped 10 bases and J dropped 8 bases, with 21 bases sitting between them. Germline V lookup: CDR1 LNHDA, CDR2 SQIVND (reference sequence). This CDR3 is CATHRSGHMDEQFF. The CDR3 DNA follows: TGTGCCACCCACCGCTCGGGACACATGGATGAGCAGTTCTTC.

V and J are TRBV11-2 and TRBJ2-7; maybe TRBD1 (6 bases). The V end lost 4 bases, the J end lost 0 bases, and 13 bases lay between the germline ends. CDR1 and CDR2 (germline): SGHAT, FQNNGV. This CDR3 has 15 amino acids. The CDR3 bases are TGTGCCAGCAGCTCCCAGGGGATTTTCTCCTACGAGCAGTACTTC. Amino acids: CASSSQGIFSYEQYF.

The rearrangement links TRBV2 to TRBJ2-1; 11 bases are shared with TRBD2. Trimming cost V 4 bases and J 13 bases; bases outside gene matches: 12. The CDR3 is 15 amino acids. The germline V gene has CDR1 SNHLY and CDR2 FYNNEI. The CDR3 sequence is CASSGLELAGEIQFF. The CDR3 nucleotides are TGTGCCAGCAGTGGATTAGAACTAGCGGGAGAAATTCAGTTCTTC.

The CDR3 coding sequence is TGTGCCAGCAGCTACTATAATGAGCAGTTCTTC. Encoded protein: CASSYYNEQFF. The rearrangement joins TRBV7-9 to TRBJ2-1, with D unresolved. Germline CDR1 is SEHNR and CDR2 is FQNEAQ (reference sequence). The CDR3 has 11 residues. The V end lost 4 bases, the J end lost 7 bases, and 5 bases lay between the germline ends.

In this sample, this clone turned up once. The V and J genes are TRBV2 and TRBJ1-2; no reliable D call. CDR1 is SNHLY, CDR2 FYNNEI, per germline. This CDR3 comprises 14 residues. V lost 8 bases and J lost 3, with 16 bases in between. CDR3 coding DNA: TGTGCCAGCCGAAGCGACGGGTTGGACTATGGCTACACCTTC. Translating gives CASRSDGLDYGYTF.

The table lists this clone with a few counts. The chain carries TRBV2 and TRBJ1-3; 9 positions match TRBD1. The ends lost 5 bases at V and 3 bases at J; junction bases unmatched: 2. Looked up from germline, CDR1 is SNHLY and CDR2 is FYNNEI. The CDR3 sequence is 14 residues long. The CDR3 nucleotides are TGTGCCAGCAGTACAGGGGGCAGTGGAAACACCATATATTTT. Its translation: CASSTGGSGNTIYF.

CDR3 residues: CASSSNTFIAQYF. The DNA of the CDR3 is TGTGCCAGCAGCTCCAACACCTTTATTGCGCAGTATTTT. The rearrangement joins TRBV7-2 to TRBJ2-3; D is ambiguous. The germline gives CDR1 SGHTA, CDR2 FQGNSA. The CDR3 spans 13 residues. V lost 4 bases and J 10 bases, leaving 15 bases between the germline ends.

V and J are TRBV6-5 and TRBJ1-4; D remains ambiguous. CDR1 and CDR2 (germline): MNHEY, SVGAGI. Trimming removed 5 bases at V and 7 bases at J, with 14 bases between. The CDR3 contains 14 residues. The CDR3 loop is CASSPRLEGEKLFF. The CDR3 DNA reads as TGTGCCAGCAGTCCCCGGCTCGAGGGTGAAAAACTGTTTTTT.